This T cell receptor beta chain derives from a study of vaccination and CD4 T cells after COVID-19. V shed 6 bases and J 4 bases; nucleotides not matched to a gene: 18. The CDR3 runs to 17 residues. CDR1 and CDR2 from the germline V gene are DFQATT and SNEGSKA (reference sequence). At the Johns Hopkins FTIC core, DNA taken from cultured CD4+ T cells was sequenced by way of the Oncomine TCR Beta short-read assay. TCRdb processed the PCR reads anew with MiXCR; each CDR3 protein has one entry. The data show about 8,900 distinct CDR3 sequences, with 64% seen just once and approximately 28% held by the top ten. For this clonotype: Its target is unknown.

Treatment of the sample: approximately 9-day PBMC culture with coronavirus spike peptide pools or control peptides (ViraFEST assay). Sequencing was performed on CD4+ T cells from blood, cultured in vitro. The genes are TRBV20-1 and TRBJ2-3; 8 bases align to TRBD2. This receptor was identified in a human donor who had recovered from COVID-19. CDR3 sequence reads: CSAQWAPGGILADTQYF. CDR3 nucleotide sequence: TGCAGTGCCCAATGGGCCCCGGGAGGGATATTGGCAGATACGCAGTATTTT.